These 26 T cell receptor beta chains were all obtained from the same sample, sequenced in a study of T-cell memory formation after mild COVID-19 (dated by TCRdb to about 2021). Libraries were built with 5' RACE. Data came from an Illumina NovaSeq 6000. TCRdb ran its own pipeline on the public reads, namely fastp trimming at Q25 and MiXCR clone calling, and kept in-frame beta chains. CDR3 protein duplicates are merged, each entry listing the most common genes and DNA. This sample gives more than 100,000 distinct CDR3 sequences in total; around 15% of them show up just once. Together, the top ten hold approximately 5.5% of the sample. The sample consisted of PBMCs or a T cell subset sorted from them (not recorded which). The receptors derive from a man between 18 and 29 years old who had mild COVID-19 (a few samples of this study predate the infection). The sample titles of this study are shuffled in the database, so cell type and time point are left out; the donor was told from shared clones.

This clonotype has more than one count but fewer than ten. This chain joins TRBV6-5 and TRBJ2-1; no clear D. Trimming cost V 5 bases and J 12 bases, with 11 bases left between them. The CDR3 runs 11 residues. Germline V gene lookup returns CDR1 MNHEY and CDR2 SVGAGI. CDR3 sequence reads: CASSEGIAQFF. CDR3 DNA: TGTGCCAGCAGTGAAGGGATTGCGCAGTTCTTC.

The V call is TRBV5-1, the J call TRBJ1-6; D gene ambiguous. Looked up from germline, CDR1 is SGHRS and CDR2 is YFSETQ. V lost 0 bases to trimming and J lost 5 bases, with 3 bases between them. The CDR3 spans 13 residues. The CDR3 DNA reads TGCGCCAGCAGCTTGGATAATAATTCACCCCTCCACTTT. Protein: CASSLDNNSPLHF.

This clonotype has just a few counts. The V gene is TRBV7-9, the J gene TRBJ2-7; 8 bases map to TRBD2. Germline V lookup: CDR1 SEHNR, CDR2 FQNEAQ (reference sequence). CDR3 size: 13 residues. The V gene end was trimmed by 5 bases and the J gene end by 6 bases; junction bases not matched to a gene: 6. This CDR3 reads CASSLDRGGEQYF. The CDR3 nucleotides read TGTGCCAGCAGCCTCGATCGGGGGGGCGAGCAGTACTTC.

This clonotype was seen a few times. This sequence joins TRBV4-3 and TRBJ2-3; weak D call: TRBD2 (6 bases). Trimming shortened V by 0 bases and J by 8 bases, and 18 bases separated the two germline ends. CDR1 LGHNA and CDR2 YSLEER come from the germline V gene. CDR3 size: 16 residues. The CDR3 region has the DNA TGCGCCAGCAGCCAAGATACGCGGGGCCTGTCCAGTACGCAGTATTTT. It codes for CASSQDTRGLSSTQYF.

CDR3 nucleotide sequence: TGTGCCAGCAGTCCCGGGCTAGGGGGCACAACTAATGAAAAACTGTTTTTT. Protein product: CASSPGLGGTTNEKLFF. This rearrangement joins TRBV12-3 or TRBV12-4 to TRBJ1-4; 7 bases are shared with TRBD1. The CDR3 has 17 residues. Unmatched junction bases numbered 9, after V lost 5 bases and J lost 0 bases.

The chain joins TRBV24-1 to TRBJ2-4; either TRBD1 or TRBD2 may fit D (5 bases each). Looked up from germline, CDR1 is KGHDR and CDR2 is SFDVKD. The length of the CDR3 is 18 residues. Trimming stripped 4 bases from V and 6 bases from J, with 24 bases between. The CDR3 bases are TGTGCCACCAGTGAATCTGAACGGGGACCGCGGAACCCAAACATTCAGTACTTC. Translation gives CATSESERGPRNPNIQYF.

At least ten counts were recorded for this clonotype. CDR3 sequence reads: CASSFRQSGANVLTF. DNA of the CDR3: TGTGCCAGCAGCTTTAGACAGTCTGGGGCCAACGTCCTGACTTTC. This rearrangement joins TRBV5-5 to TRBJ2-6; tentative D call: TRBD1 (5 bases). The CDR3 sequence is 15 residues long. CDR1 is SGHKS, CDR2 YYEKEE, per germline (reference sequence). Deletions cut 2 bases from V and 1 base from J, with 7 bases between.

CDR3 protein: CASSEQRSYEQYF. CDR3 nucleotides: TGTGCCAGCAGTGAACAGCGCTCCTACGAGCAGTACTTC. J is TRBJ2-7 and V is TRBV6-1; D is undetermined. V was pared by 2 bases and J by 0 bases, with 5 bases between. This CDR3 has 13 residues. The germline CDR1 and CDR2 sequences are MNHNS and SASEGT.

The CDR3: CASSLEIADAYNEQFF. The CDR3 DNA sequence: TGTGCCAGCAGTTTAGAGATAGCGGATGCCTACAATGAGCAGTTCTTC. The chain joins TRBV28 to TRBJ2-1; D possibly corresponds to TRBD2 (6 bases). V dropped 2 bases and J dropped 2 bases, with 13 bases sitting between them. The CDR3 consists of 16 residues. Germline CDR1 reads MDHEN; CDR2 reads SYDVKM.

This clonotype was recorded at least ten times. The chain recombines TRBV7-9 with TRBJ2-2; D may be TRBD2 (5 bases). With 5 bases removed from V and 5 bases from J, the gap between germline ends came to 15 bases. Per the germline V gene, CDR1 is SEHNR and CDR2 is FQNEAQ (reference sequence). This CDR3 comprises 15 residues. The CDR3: CASSAQLSGTGELFF. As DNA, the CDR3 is TGTGCCAGCAGCGCCCAGTTATCGGGGACCGGGGAGCTGTTTTTT.

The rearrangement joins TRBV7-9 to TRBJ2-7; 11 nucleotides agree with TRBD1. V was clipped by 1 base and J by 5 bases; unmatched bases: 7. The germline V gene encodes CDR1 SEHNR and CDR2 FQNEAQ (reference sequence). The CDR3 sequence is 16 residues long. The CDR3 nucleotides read TGTGCCAGCAGCTTAGGGGACAGGGGGTACAGACACGAGCAGTACTTC. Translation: CASSLGDRGYRHEQYF.

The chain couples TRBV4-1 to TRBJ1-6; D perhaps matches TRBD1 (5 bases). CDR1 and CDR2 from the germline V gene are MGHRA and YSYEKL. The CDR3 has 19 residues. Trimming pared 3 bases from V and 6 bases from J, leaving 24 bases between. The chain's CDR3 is CASSHQTRGPRFRNSPLHF. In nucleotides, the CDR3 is TGCGCCAGCAGCCACCAAACGCGGGGACCAAGGTTTCGTAATTCACCCCTCCACTTT.

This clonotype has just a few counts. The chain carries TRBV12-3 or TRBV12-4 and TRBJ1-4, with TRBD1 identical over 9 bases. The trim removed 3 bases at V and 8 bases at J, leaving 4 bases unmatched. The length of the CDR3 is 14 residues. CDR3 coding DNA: TGTGCCAGCAGTTTCACAGGGGGCGCGGAAAAACTGTTTTTT. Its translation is CASSFTGGAEKLFF.

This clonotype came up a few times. The CDR3 DNA is TGCAGTGCTAGAGATCTTGATATCAAAAACATTCAGTACTTC. Translating it yields CSARDLDIKNIQYF. The chain is built from TRBV20-1 and TRBJ2-4; no definite D call. The CDR3 runs to 14 residues. The germline V gene has CDR1 DFQATT and CDR2 SNEGSKA (reference sequence). Trimming took off 0 bases at V and 3 bases at J, with 9 bases between the two ends.

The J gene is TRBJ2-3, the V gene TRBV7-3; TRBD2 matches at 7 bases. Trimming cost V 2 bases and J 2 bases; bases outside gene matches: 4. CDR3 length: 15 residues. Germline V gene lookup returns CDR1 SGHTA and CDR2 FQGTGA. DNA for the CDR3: TGTGCCAGCAGCTTAGGAGCGGGAAACACAGATACGCAGTATTTT. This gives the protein CASSLGAGNTDTQYF.

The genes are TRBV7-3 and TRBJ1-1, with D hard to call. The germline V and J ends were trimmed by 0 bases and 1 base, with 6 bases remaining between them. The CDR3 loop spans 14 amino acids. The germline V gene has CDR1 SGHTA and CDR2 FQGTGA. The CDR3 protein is CASSLTRQNTEAFF. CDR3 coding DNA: TGTGCCAGCAGCTTAACGCGCCAGAACACTGAAGCTTTCTTT. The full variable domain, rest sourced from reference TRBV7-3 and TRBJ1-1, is GAGVSQTPSNKVTEKGKYVELRCDPISGHTALYWYRQSLGQGPEFLIYFQGTGAADDSGLPNDRFFAVRPEGSVSTLKIQRTERGDSAVYLCASSLTRQNTEAFFGQGTRLTVV.

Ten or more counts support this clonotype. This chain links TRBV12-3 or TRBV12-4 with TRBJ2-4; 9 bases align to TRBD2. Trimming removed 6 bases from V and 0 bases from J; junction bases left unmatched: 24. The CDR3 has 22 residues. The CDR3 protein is CASRLEKRGAQISKLAKNIQYF. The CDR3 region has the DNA TGTGCCAGCAGACTCGAAAAGCGGGGGGCACAAATTAGTAAACTAGCCAAAAACATTCAGTACTTC.

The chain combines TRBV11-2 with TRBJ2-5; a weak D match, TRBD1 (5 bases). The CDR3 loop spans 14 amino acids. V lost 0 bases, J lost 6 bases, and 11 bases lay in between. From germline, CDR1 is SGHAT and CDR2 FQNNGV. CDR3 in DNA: TGTGCCAGCAGCTTAGAGGGGCGACTGCAGACCCAGTACTTC. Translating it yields CASSLEGRLQTQYF.

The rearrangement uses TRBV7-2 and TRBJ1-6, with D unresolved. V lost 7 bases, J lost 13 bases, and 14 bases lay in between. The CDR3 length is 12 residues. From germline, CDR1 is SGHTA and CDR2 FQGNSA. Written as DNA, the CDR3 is TGTGCCAGCAACGTGGCGGGATCGCCCCTCCACTTT. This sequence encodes CASNVAGSPLHF.

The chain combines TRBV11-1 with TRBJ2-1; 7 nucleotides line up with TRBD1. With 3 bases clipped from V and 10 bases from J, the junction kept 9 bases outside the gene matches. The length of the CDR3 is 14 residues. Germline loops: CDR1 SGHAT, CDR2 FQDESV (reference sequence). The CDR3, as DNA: TGTGCCAGCAGCTTGGAACAGGGGATGTTAGAGCAGTTCTTC. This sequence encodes CASSLEQGMLEQFF.

The CDR3 nucleotides are TGTGCCAGCAGCCCGTCAGGGGGCGCGCATCACTACGAGCAGTACTTC. It codes for CASSPSGGAHHYEQYF. The chain has TRBV28 and TRBJ2-7; 8 bases align to TRBD1. V dropped 6 bases and J dropped 3; count of bases not matched to a gene: 13. The CDR3 totals 16 residues. Germline V gives CDR1 MDHEN, CDR2 SYDVKM.

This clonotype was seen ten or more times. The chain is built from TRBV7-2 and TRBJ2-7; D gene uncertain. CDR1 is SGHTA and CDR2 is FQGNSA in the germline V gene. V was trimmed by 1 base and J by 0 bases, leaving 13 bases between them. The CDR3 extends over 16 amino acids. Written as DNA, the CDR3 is TGTGCCAGCAGCTTAGATTCGGACGCGAGCTCCTACGAGCAGTACTTC. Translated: CASSLDSDASSYEQYF.

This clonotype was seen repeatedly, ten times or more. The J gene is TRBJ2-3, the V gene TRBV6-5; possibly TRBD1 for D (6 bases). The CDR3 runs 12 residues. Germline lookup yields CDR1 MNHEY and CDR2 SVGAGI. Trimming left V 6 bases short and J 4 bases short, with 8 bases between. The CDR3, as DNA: TGTGCCAGCAGAAACAGGGCAGATACGCAGTATTTT. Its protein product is CASRNRADTQYF.

This CDR3 is CASSQELMIGTGKLFF. The CDR3 coding sequence is TGCGCCAGCAGCCAAGAATTGATGATTGGGACAGGGAAACTGTTTTTT. V is TRBV4-3 and J is TRBJ1-4, with 9 bases matching TRBD1. Per germline, CDR1 LGHNA and CDR2 YSLEER. The V segment lost 0 bases and the J segment 11 bases; nucleotides outside the gene matches: 10. This CDR3 contains 16 residues.

CDR3 sequence reads: CASSQEGEQGATPSYEQYV. In DNA form, the CDR3 reads TGTGCCAGCAGCCAAGAGGGGGAACAGGGGGCGACACCATCCTACGAGCAGTACGTC. The rearrangement links TRBV4-2 to TRBJ2-7, with 9 positions matching TRBD1. Germline CDR1 and CDR2: LGHNA and YNFKEQ. J was trimmed by 1 base and V by 0 bases; bases with no gene match: 13. This CDR3 has 19 amino acids.

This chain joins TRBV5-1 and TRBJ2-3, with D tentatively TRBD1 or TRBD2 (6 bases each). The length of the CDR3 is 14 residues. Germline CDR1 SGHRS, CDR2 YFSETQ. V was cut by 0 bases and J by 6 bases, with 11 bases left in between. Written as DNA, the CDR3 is TGCGCCAGCAGCTTGGGGGGGCTAGCGGATACGCAGTATTTT. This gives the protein CASSLGGLADTQYF.